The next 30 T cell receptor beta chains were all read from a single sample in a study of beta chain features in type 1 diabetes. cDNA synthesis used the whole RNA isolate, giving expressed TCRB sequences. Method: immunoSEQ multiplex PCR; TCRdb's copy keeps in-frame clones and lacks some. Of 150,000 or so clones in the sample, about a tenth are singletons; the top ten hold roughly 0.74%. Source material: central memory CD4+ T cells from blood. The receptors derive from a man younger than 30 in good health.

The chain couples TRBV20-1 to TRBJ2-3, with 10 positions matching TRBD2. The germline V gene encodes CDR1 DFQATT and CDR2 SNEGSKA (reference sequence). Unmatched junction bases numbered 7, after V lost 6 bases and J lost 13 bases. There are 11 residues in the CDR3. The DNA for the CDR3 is TGCAGTGCCGGGGTTCTAGCGGGGGAGTATTTT. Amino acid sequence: CSAGVLAGEYF.

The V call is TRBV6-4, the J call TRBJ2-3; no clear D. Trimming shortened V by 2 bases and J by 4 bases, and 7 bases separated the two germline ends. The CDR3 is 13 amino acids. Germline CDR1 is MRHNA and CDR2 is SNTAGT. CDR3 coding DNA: TGTGCCAGCAGTGACCCAAGCTCAGATACGCAGTATTTT. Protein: CASSDPSSDTQYF.

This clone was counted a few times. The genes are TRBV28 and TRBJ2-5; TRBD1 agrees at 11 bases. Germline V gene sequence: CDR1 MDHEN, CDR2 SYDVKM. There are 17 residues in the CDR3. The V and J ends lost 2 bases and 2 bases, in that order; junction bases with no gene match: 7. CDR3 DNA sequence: TGTGCCAGCAGTTTAGGCGGGGGGGACAGGGGGCAAGAGACCCAGTACTTC. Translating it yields CASSLGGGDRGQETQYF. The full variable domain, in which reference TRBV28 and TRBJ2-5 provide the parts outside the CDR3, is DVKVTQSSRYLVKRTGEKVFLECVQDMDHENMFWYRQDPGLGLRLIYFSYDVKMKEKGDIPEGYSVSREKKERFSLILESASTNQTSMYLCASSLGGGDRGQETQYFGPGTRLLVL.

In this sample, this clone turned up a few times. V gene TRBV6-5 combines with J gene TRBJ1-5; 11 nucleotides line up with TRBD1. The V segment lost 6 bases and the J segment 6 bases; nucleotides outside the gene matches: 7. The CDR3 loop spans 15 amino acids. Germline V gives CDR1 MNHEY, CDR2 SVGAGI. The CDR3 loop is CASSRTGGRRQPQHF. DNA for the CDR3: TGTGCCAGCAGCAGGACAGGGGGCCGGCGTCAGCCCCAGCATTTT.

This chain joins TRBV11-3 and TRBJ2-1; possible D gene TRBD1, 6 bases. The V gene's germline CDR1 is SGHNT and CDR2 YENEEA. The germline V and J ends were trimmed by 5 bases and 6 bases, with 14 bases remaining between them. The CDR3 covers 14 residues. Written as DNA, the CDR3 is TGTGCCAGCAGCGGTGGGGACACACTCAATGAGCAGTTCTTC. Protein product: CASSGGDTLNEQFF.

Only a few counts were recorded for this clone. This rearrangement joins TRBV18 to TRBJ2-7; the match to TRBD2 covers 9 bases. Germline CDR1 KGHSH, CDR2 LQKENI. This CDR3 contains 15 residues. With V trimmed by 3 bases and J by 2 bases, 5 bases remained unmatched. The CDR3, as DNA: TGTGCCAGCTCACCCGTAGCGGGGGATACCTACGAGCAGTACTTC. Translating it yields CASSPVAGDTYEQYF.

In DNA form, the CDR3 reads TGTGCCACCAGGGTCAACAGGGATACGCAGTATTTT. Encoded protein: CATRVNRDTQYF. The chain carries TRBV6-5 and TRBJ2-3; TRBD1 might be the D (5 bases). CDR3 length: 12 amino acids. V was shortened by 10 bases and J by 6 bases, with 14 bases between the two germline ends. The V gene's germline CDR1 is MNHEY and CDR2 SVGAGI.

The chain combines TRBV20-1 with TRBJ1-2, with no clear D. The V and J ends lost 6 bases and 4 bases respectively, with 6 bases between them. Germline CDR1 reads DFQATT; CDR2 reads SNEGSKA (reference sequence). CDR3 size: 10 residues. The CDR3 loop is CSAALYGYTF. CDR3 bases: TGCAGTGCCGCGCTCTATGGCTACACCTTC.

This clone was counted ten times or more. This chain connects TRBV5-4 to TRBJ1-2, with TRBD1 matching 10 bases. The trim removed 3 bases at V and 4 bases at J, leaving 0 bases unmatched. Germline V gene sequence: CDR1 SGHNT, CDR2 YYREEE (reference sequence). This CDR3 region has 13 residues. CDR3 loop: CASSWTGGYGYTF. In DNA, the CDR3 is TGTGCCAGCAGCTGGACAGGGGGCTATGGCTACACCTTC.

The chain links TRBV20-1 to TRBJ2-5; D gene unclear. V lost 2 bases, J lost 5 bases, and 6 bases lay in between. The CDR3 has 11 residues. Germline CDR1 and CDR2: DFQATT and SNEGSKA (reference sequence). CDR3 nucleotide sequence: TGCAGTGCTAGATTAGCTGAGACCCAGTACTTC. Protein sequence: CSARLAETQYF.

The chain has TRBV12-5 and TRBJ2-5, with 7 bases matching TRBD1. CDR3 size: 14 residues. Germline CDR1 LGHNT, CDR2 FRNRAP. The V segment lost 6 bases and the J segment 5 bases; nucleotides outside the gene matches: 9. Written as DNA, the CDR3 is TGTGCTAGTGGCCCCGGACAGGAAGGGGAGACCCAGTACTTC. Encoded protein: CASGPGQEGETQYF.

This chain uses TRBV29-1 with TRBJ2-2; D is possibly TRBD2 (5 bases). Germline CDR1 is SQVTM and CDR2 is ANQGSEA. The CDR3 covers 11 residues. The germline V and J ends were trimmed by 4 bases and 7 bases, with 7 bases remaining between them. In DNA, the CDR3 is TGCAGCGTTGCCCGGGGCGGGGAGCTGTTTTTT. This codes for CSVARGGELFF.

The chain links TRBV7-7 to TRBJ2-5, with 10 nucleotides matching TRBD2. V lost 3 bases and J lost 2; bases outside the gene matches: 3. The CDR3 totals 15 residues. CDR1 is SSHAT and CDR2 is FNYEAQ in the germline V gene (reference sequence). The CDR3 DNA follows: TGTGCCAGCAGCTTGTCAGCGGGGGGGCAAGAGACCCAGTACTTC. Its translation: CASSLSAGGQETQYF.

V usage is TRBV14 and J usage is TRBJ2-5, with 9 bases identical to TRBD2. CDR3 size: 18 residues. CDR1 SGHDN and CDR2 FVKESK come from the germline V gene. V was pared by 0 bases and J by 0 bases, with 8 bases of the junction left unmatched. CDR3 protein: CASSQDWAAGGYQETQYF. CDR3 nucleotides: TGTGCCAGCAGCCAAGATTGGGCAGCGGGGGGTTACCAAGAGACCCAGTACTTC. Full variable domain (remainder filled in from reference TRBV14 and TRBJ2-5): EAGVTQFPSHSVIEKGQTVTLRCDPISGHDNLYWYRRVMGKEIKFLLHFVKESKQDESGMPNNRFLAERTGGTYSTLKVQPAELEDSGVYFCASSQDWAAGGYQETQYFGPGTRLLVL.

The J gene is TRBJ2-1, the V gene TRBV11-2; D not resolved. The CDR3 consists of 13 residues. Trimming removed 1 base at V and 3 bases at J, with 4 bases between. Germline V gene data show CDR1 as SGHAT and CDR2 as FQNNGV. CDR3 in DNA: TGTGCCAGCAGCTTAGCAGGCTACAATGAGCAGTTCTTC. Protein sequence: CASSLAGYNEQFF.

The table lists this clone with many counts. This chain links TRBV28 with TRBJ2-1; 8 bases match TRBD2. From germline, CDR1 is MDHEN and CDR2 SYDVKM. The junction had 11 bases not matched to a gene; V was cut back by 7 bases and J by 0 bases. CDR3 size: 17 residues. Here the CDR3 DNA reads TGTGCCAGCACCAGTAGCGGGGAAAAGAGCTCCTACAATGAGCAGTTCTTC. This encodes CASTSSGEKSSYNEQFF.

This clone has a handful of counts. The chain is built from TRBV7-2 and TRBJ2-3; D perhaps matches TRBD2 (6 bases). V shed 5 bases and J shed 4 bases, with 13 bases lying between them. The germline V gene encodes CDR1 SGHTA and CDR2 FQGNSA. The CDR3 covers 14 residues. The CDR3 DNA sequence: TGTGCCAGCAGCCCCACTAGCAGCTCAGATACGCAGTATTTT. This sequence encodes CASSPTSSSDTQYF.

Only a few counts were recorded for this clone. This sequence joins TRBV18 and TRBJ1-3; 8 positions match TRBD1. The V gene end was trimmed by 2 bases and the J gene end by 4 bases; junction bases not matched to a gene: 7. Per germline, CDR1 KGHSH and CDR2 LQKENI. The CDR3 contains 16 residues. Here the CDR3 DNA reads TGTGCCAGCTCACCAAGGCGAACAGGGGGAGGAAACACCATATATTTT. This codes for CASSPRRTGGGNTIYF.

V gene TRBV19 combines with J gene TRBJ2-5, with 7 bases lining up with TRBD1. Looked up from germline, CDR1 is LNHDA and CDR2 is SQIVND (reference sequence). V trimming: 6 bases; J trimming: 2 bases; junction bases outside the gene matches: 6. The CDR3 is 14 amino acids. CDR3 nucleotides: TGTGCCAGTAGAGACGAACAGGGGCAAGAGACCCAGTACTTC. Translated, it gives CASRDEQGQETQYF. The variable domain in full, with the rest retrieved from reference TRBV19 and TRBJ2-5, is DGGITQSPKYLFRKEGQNVTLSCEQNLNHDAMYWYRQDPGQGLRLIYYSQIVNDFQKGDIAEGYSVSREKKESFPLTVTSAQKNPTAFYLCASRDEQGQETQYFGPGTRLLVL.

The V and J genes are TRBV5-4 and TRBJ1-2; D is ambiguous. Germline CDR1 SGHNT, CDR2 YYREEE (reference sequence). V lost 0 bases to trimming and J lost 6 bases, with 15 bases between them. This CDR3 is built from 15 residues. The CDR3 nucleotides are TGTGCCAGCAGCTTGGTCACAGACCCTCTCCATGGCTACACCTTC. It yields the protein CASSLVTDPLHGYTF.

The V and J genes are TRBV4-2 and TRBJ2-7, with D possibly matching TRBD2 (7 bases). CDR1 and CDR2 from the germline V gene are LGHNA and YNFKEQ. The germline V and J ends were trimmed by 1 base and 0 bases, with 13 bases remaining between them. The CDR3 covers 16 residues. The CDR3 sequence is CASSQAEGGDSYEQYF. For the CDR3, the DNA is TGTGCCAGCAGCCAAGCGGAGGGGGGGGACTCCTACGAGCAGTACTTC.

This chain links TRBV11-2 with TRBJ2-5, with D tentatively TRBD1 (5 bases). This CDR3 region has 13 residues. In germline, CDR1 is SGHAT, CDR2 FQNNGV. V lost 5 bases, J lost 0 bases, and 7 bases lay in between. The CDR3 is CASSKDNQETQYF. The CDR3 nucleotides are TGTGCCAGCAGCAAGGACAACCAAGAGACCCAGTACTTC.

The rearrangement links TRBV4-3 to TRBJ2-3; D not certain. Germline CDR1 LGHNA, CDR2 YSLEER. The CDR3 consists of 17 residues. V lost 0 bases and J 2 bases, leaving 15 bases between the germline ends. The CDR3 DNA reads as TGCGCCAGCAGCCAAGATTATCGAGGCTTCTCCACAGATACGCAGTATTTT. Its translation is CASSQDYRGFSTDTQYF.

The CDR3 sequence is CASSSGLAGKSYNEQFF. The CDR3 nucleotides are TGCGCCAGCAGCTCGGGACTAGCGGGGAAATCCTACAATGAGCAGTTCTTC. V is TRBV5-1 and J is TRBJ2-1; 13 nucleotides match TRBD2. The J segment lost 1 base and the V segment lost 3 bases, leaving 4 bases of the junction unmatched. Germline V CDR1 and CDR2: SGHRS, YFSETQ. The CDR3 is made up of 17 amino acids.

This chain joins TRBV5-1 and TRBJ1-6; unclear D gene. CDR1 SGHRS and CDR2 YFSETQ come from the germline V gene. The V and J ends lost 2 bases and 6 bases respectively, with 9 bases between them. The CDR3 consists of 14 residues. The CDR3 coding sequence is TGCGCCAGCAGCTTAGGACTGACTAATTCACCCCTCCACTTT. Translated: CASSLGLTNSPLHF.

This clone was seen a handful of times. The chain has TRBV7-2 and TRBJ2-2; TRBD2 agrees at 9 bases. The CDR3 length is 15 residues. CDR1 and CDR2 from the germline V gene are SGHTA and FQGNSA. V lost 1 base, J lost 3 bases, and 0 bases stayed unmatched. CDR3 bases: TGTGCCAGCAGCTTAGGCGGGGGGGACACCGGGGAGCTGTTTTTT. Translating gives CASSLGGGDTGELFF.

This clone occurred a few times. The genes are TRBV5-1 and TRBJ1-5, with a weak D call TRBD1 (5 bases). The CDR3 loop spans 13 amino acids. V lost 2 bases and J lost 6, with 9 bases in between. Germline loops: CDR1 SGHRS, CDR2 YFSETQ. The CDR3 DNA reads TGCGCCAGCAGCTTCCTCACAGGTCAGCCCCAGCATTTT. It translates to CASSFLTGQPQHF.

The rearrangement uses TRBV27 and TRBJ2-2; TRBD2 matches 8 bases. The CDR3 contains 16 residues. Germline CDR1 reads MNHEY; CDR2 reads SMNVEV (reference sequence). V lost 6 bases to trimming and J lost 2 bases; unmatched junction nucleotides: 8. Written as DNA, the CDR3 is TGTGCCAGCAGGTCCCCCGGGGGGGTAAACACCGGGGAGCTGTTTTTT. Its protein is CASRSPGGVNTGELFF.

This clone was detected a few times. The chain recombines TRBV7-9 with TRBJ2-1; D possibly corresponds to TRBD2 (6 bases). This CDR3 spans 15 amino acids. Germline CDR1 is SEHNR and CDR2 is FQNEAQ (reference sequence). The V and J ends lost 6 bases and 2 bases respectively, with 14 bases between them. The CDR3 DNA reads TGTGCCAGCAGTCCGCCCGGGACTCCCTACAATGAGCAGTTCTTC. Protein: CASSPPGTPYNEQFF.

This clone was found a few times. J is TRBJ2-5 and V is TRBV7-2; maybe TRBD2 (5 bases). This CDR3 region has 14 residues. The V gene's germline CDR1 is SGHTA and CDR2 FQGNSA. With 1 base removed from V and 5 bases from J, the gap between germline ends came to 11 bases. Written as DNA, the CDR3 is TGTGCCAGCAGCTTAGTGGCGGGCGGGGAGACCCAGTACTTC. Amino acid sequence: CASSLVAGGETQYF.